This T cell receptor beta chain derives from a study of blood T cell repertoires in COVID-19 (dated by TCRdb to about 2020). Some background on the complete study: The collaborator samples originated in the United States, Italy and Spain and spanned the acute and convalescent phases of COVID-19. The material from the prospective study consisted of cDNA or gDNA derived from T cells, B-cell-depleted T cells, or PBMCs. The dataset comprised deeply sampled blood TCRbeta repertoires from subjects exposed to, actively infected with, or recovered from COVID-19. The repertoires were made available in a free public database intended to serve as a resource for research on the immune response to SARS-CoV-2. The samples were drawn from the first 160 participants of the ongoing ImmuneRACE study and from 950 to 1,500 subjects provided by 6 global collaborators. A de-identified subject ID, COVID-19 status, age in years and sex were almost always included in the sample metadata. Where available, HLA class I and class II types were taken from metadata supplied by the sample provider and were not determined by assay-based typing. The paper as a whole reports these results and caveats: The quantity of clinical and demographic metadata differed by source and by participant and was supplied without curation.

TCRbeta CDR3 regions were amplified from genomic DNA by means of the immunoSEQ Assay, a bias-controlled multiplex PCR. For the original study's pipeline: The number of nucleated cells in each sample was estimated from the amplification of reference gene primers within the assay. Sequence reads were collapsed and filtered to measure the absolute abundance of every unique TCRbeta CDR3 rearrangement. For each sample, productive Simpson clonality was calculated as the square root of Simpson's diversity index over productive rearrangements. TCRdb took this table from immuneACCESS and kept in-frame rearrangements with V and J called. Such tables lack part of the clones; where checked against another copy, unresolved V genes explain under half of the gap, and the rest is unexplained. That table is the source of V, J and clone size, and D and trimming were worked out from the DNA. The sample table shows approximately 210,000 clones, and 85% to 95% are seen once. 0.76% of the sample rests with the top ten.

Inclusive of the bounding cysteine and phenylalanine, the CDR3 is 14 residues long. Only the CDR3 DNA is retained, 42 bases long and in frame from the first base. V is pared back by 1 base and J by 6 bases, with 13 bases lying between the germline termini. The germline V gene (reference sequence) provides CDR1 LNHDA and CDR2 SQIVND. At one collaborating source in Seattle, patients were enrolled during active infection and were followed longitudinally through the course of disease. Collaborating institutions collected whole blood in K2EDTA tubes following their own protocols. For TCRbeta analysis, collaborators shipped samples in one of three forms: frozen whole blood, isolated PBMCs, or DNA extracted from either of those sample types. The sample holds one count of this clone. Its recognized antigen is unknown. No base quality values were provided; no much bigger clone lies one nucleotide off.

The clonotype was recovered from a man aged 25-40 years with COVID-19, enrolled during active disease. Specimen: peripheral blood. The sequence joins TRBV19 to TRBJ2-7; no D gene call is confident. At the DNA level, the sequence is TGTGCCAGTAGTATAGCCGACAAGTCAGGCGAGCAGTACTTC. Its protein is CASSIADKSGEQYF.